Following are 23 T cell receptor beta chains from one sample sequenced in a study of cytomegalovirus exposure and HLA in healthy donors. Amplification used 60 Vbeta primers and 13 Jbeta primers. The protocol was immunoSEQ multiplex PCR, while the TCRdb copy is restricted to in-frame clones and leaves out a portion. The ten top clones account for approximately 10%, within a sample of 55,000 or so clones. What was sequenced was PBMCs. The source is a woman between 50 and 59 years old in good health and CMV-seropositive.

The DNA for the CDR3 is TGTGCCAGTTACGGACAGAGAGTGAACACTGAAGCTTTCTTT. It codes for CASYGQRVNTEAFF. J is TRBJ1-1 and V is TRBV6-5, with a weak D call TRBD1 (6 bases). CDR3 length equals 14 residues. V was cut by 9 bases and J by 0 bases, with 14 bases left in between. The germline gives CDR1 MNHEY, CDR2 SVGAGI.

According to its frequency, this clone is medium-sized. Other DNA sequences of this sample code for an identical CDR3. The J gene is TRBJ2-7, the V gene TRBV28; 8 bases are shared with TRBD1. V shed 1 base and J 4 bases; nucleotides not matched to a gene: 6. Germline CDR1 MDHEN, CDR2 SYDVKM. This CDR3 has 15 residues. The CDR3 protein is CASSLSDRVGYEQYF. DNA for the CDR3: TGTGCCAGCAGTTTATCGGACAGGGTCGGGTACGAGCAGTACTTC.

This chain joins TRBV5-1 and TRBJ1-4; the D gene is possibly TRBD1 (6 bases). V gave up 2 bases and J gave up 8 bases, with 13 bases separating them. The V gene's germline CDR1 is SGHRS and CDR2 YFSETQ. The CDR3 runs to 14 residues. The CDR3 DNA follows: TGCGCCAGCAGCTTTGGGGGCGCGCAAGAAAAACTGTTTTTT. Translated, it gives CASSFGGAQEKLFF.

This rearrangement joins TRBV7-6 to TRBJ1-3, with 8 nucleotides matching TRBD1. CDR1 and CDR2 (germline): SGHVS, FNYEAQ. Trimming removed 4 bases from V and 0 bases from J; junction bases left unmatched: 8. The CDR3 is 17 residues long. The CDR3 protein is CASSSNRQGLSGNTIYF. The CDR3 DNA reads TGTGCCAGCAGCTCCAACCGACAGGGGCTCTCTGGAAACACCATATATTTT.

CDR3 region: CASSPVAGGTDTQYF. The CDR3 bases are TGTGCCAGCAGCCCAGTAGCGGGAGGCACAGATACGCAGTATTTT. This chain uses TRBV11-2 with TRBJ2-3; TRBD2 matches at 9 bases. V trimming: 5 bases; J trimming: 1 base; junction bases outside the gene matches: 4. This CDR3 spans 15 amino acids. Germline CDR1 reads SGHAT; CDR2 reads FQNNGV.

The chain is built from TRBV6-5 and TRBJ1-5; TRBD1 matches at 10 bases. Germline trimming cut 7 bases from V and 6 bases from J; bases unmatched to any gene: 6. Germline V gives CDR1 MNHEY, CDR2 SVGAGI. CDR3 length: 14 amino acids. The CDR3 loop reads CASNRQGAGQPQHF. The CDR3 DNA reads TGTGCCAGCAACAGACAGGGGGCGGGTCAGCCCCAGCATTTT.

The chain recombines TRBV19 with TRBJ1-2, with 9 positions matching TRBD1. Germline V lookup: CDR1 LNHDA, CDR2 SQIVND (reference sequence). This CDR3 has 13 residues. V dropped 7 bases and J dropped 8; count of bases not matched to a gene: 8. Here the CDR3 DNA reads TGTGCCAGTATCGGGACAGGGCATTCGGGCTACACCTTC. This translates into CASIGTGHSGYTF.

Concerning this clone itself: One end of the junction fails to match germline, which may point to a read error. Other DNA sequences in the sample encode the same CDR3. The chain has TRBV5-6 and TRBJ2-5, with 8 bases identical to TRBD1. This CDR3 is 15 amino acids long. Germline V gives CDR1 SGHDT, CDR2 YYEEEE. CDR3 bases: TGCGCCAGCAGCTTGGTGGCAGGGGGCGGAGAGACCCAGTACTTC. This sequence encodes CASSLVAGGGETQYF.

The rearrangement joins TRBV5-1 to TRBJ2-3; 7 nucleotides align to TRBD2. The CDR3 runs 13 residues. Germline CDR1 reads SGHRS; CDR2 reads YFSETQ. The V and J ends lost 3 bases and 5 bases, in that order; junction bases with no gene match: 3. The CDR3 reads CASSSGEGDTQYF. In DNA, the CDR3 is TGCGCCAGCAGCTCGGGGGAGGGAGATACGCAGTATTTT.

The CDR3 DNA follows: TGTGCCACAATCCGAGGACATTCAGATCCCTACGAGCAGTACTTC. Protein: CATIRGHSDPYEQYF. The rearrangement uses TRBV6-5 and TRBJ2-7, with a possible D match to TRBD1 (5 bases). CDR1 and CDR2 (germline): MNHEY, SVGAGI. V shed 10 bases and J shed 2 bases, with 21 bases lying between them. The CDR3 length is 15 residues.

The chain is built from TRBV2 and TRBJ1-4; 8 bases match TRBD1. The CDR3 runs 13 residues. Germline CDR1 SNHLY, CDR2 FYNNEI. Losses at the gene ends were 8 bases for V and 5 bases for J; bases not matched to a gene: 4. Written as DNA, the CDR3 is TGTGCCAGCCGGGACAGGCGAAATGAAAAACTGTTTTTT. It specifies CASRDRRNEKLFF.

This chain links TRBV28 with TRBJ1-5; D is perhaps TRBD1 (6 bases). This CDR3 region has 15 residues. Deletions cut 5 bases from V and 0 bases from J, with 11 bases between. Germline lookup yields CDR1 MDHEN and CDR2 SYDVKM. The CDR3 is CASSPRTVSNQPQHF. In DNA, the CDR3 is TGTGCCAGCAGTCCCCGGACAGTTAGCAATCAGCCCCAGCATTTT. The full variable domain, in which reference TRBV28 and TRBJ1-5 provide the parts outside the CDR3, is DVKVTQSSRYLVKRTGEKVFLECVQDMDHENMFWYRQDPGLGLRLIYFSYDVKMKEKGDIPEGYSVSREKKERFSLILESASTNQTSMYLCASSPRTVSNQPQHFGDGTRLSIL.

Comments on this clone: Germline is not matched at one junction end, which may reflect a read error. The chain carries TRBV28 and TRBJ2-7; 7 nucleotides line up with TRBD1. This CDR3 spans 13 amino acids. Germline values: CDR1 MDHEN, CDR2 SYDVKM. The CDR3 DNA follows: TGTGCCAGCAGTGCTGCTGTGCGTGACAGGGTTGACTTC. It specifies CASSAAVRDRVDF.

V usage is TRBV7-2 and J usage is TRBJ2-4; 8 bases align to TRBD2. V trimming: 1 base; J trimming: 0 bases; junction bases outside the gene matches: 2. This CDR3 has 16 residues. The germline V gene has CDR1 SGHTA and CDR2 FQGNSA. As DNA, the CDR3 is TGTGCCAGCAGCTTAGAGGCGGGGGGAGCCAAAAACATTCAGTACTTC. This codes for CASSLEAGGAKNIQYF.

The rearrangement links TRBV2 to TRBJ2-7; possibly TRBD1 for D (5 bases). Germline V CDR1 and CDR2: SNHLY, FYNNEI. Trimming shortened V by 8 bases and J by 2 bases, and 10 bases separated the two germline ends. This CDR3 has 12 residues. The CDR3 is CASEVTAYEQYF. The CDR3 region has the DNA TGTGCCAGCGAGGTGACAGCCTACGAGCAGTACTTC.

The V and J genes are TRBV30 and TRBJ2-7; D unclear. CDR1 and CDR2 from the germline V gene are GTSNPN and SVGIG (reference sequence). This CDR3 is 12 amino acids long. Trimming removed 3 bases from V and 9 bases from J, with 15 bases in between. CDR3: CAWSPSIVGQYF. The DNA of the CDR3 is TGTGCCTGGAGCCCCTCGATAGTCGGGCAGTACTTC.

V is TRBV5-4 and J is TRBJ2-7, with TRBD2 as a possible D gene (6 bases). V was cut by 4 bases and J by 5 bases, with 16 bases left in between. In germline, CDR1 is SGHNT, CDR2 YYREEE (reference sequence). The CDR3 has 14 residues. The CDR3 DNA reads TGTGCCAGCAGCCAGGACTACGCGGGACACGAGCAGTACTTC. Its translation is CASSQDYAGHEQYF.

V usage is TRBV5-1 and J usage is TRBJ1-5, with 7 bases aligning to TRBD1. The CDR3 loop spans 15 amino acids. CDR1 and CDR2 (germline): SGHRS, YFSETQ. With V trimmed by 4 bases and J by 4 bases, 8 bases remained unmatched. The DNA of the CDR3 is TGCGCCAGCAGCGCCACAGGGGATACAAATCAGCCCCAGCATTTT. It yields the protein CASSATGDTNQPQHF.

The genes are TRBV7-6 and TRBJ1-6; 7 positions agree with TRBD1. Germline V gene lookup returns CDR1 SGHVS and CDR2 FNYEAQ. This CDR3 has 14 amino acids. With V trimmed by 4 bases and J by 10 bases, 7 bases remained unmatched. The CDR3 bases are TGTGCCAGCAGCTCGACAGGGAGAGGGTCACCCCTCCACTTT. Translation: CASSSTGRGSPLHF.

The rearrangement joins TRBV4-3 to TRBJ2-1; 7 bases are shared with TRBD2. This CDR3 has 15 residues. CDR1 is LGHNA, CDR2 YSLEER, per germline. V gave up 4 bases and J gave up 5 bases; unmatched junction bases: 8. CDR3 DNA sequence: TGCGCCAGCAGCCGAGGAGCGGGGATGAACAATGAGCAGTTCTTC. This sequence encodes CASSRGAGMNNEQFF.

This chain joins TRBV18 and TRBJ2-5, with D perhaps matching TRBD1 (6 bases). The ends were cut back, 5 bases at V and 1 base at J, with 8 bases in the middle. Germline V gene sequence: CDR1 KGHSH, CDR2 LQKENI. There are 13 residues in the CDR3. CDR3: CASSGTSQETQYF. CDR3 bases: TGTGCCAGCTCAGGGACAAGCCAAGAGACCCAGTACTTC.

J is TRBJ2-1 and V is TRBV13; TRBD2 aligns across 12 bases. CDR3 length: 16 amino acids. V was clipped by 5 bases and J by 4 bases; unmatched bases: 6. The germline CDR1 and CDR2 sequences are PRHDT and FYEKMQ (reference sequence). The CDR3 sequence: CASSRTSGTPYNEQFF. CDR3 coding DNA: TGTGCCAGCAGCAGGACTAGCGGGACTCCTTACAATGAGCAGTTCTTC.

The chain employs TRBV5-1 and TRBJ2-1; the match to TRBD2 covers 9 bases. CDR3 length equals 15 residues. With V trimmed by 3 bases and J by 6 bases, 7 bases remained unmatched. Germline CDR1 is SGHRS and CDR2 is YFSETQ. CDR3 protein: CASSYSAGGSNEQFF. The CDR3 DNA sequence: TGCGCCAGCAGCTATAGCGCGGGAGGGTCCAATGAGCAGTTCTTC. Full variable domain (remainder filled in from reference TRBV5-1 and TRBJ2-1): KAGVTQTPRYLIKTRGQQVTLSCSPISGHRSVSWYQQTPGQGLQFLFEYFSETQRNKGNFPGRFSGRQFSNSRSEMNVSTLELGDSALYLCASSYSAGGSNEQFFGPGTRLTVL.